The 10 T cell receptor beta chains reported below all come from one sample, sequenced in a study of OX40 agonist ivuxolimab in advanced cancers. Using immunoSEQ multiplex PCR, the repertoire was profiled, and TCRdb retains in-frame clones only, with some absent. The sample has tens of thousands of clones, 70% to 80% seen once. The sample consisted of CD4+ or CD8+ T cells sorted from blood, taken in a trial of the OX40 agonist ivuxolimab. Receptors were obtained from an adult with an advanced solid tumor such as melanoma, head and neck, liver or kidney cancer.

This clone was detected only a few times. The genes are TRBV25-1 and TRBJ1-4; D gene unclear. CDR3 length: 16 amino acids. The germline V gene has CDR1 MGHDK and CDR2 SYGVNS. Trimming shortened V by 3 bases and J by 5 bases, and 16 bases separated the two germline ends. CDR3 sequence reads: CASSDTVGSMNEKLFF. In DNA, the CDR3 is TGTGCCAGCAGTGACACTGTCGGTTCGATGAATGAAAAACTGTTTTTT.

This chain links TRBV10-1 with TRBJ1-1; D gene unclear. CDR3 length equals 14 residues. V was shortened by 2 bases and J by 1 base, with 8 bases between the two germline ends. The germline V gene encodes CDR1 WNHNN and CDR2 SYGVQD (reference sequence). The CDR3 nucleotides are TGCGCCAGCAGTGAGGGGCAAGAGAACACTGAAGCTTTCTTT. Protein: CASSEGQENTEAFF.

The V and J genes are TRBV29-1 and TRBJ2-7; TRBD1 is a possible D gene (6 bases). Trimming took off 4 bases at V and 2 bases at J, with 12 bases between the two ends. CDR3 length equals 13 residues. CDR1 and CDR2 (germline): SQVTM, ANQGSEA. The CDR3 region has the DNA TGCAGCGTTGGCCGGGACACTACCTACGAGCAGTACTTC. Residues: CSVGRDTTYEQYF.

The gene calls are TRBV5-1 and TRBJ2-7; 12 nucleotides line up with TRBD1. After removal of 7 bases from V and 6 bases from J, the junction contained 11 bases not matched to a gene. CDR3 size: 15 residues. Germline assignment: CDR1 SGHRS and CDR2 YFSETQ. The DNA for the CDR3 is TGCGCCAGCCGCCGGGACAGGGGGCGTTTGAGCGAGCAGTACTTC. Its protein product is CASRRDRGRLSEQYF. Filled out from reference TRBV5-1 and TRBJ2-7, the complete variable domain reads KAGVTQTPRYLIKTRGQQVTLSCSPISGHRSVSWYQQTPGQGLQFLFEYFSETQRNKGNFPGRFSGRQFSNSRSEMNVSTLELGDSALYLCASRRDRGRLSEQYFGPGTRLTVT.

V and J are TRBV28 and TRBJ2-3; D unresolved. CDR1 is MDHEN, CDR2 SYDVKM, per germline. The CDR3 totals 11 residues. The ends were cut back, 5 bases at V and 4 bases at J, with 4 bases in the middle. Here the CDR3 reads CASSQSDTQYF. CDR3 coding DNA: TGTGCCAGCAGTCAGTCAGATACGCAGTATTTT.

The chain couples TRBV19 to TRBJ2-1; 8 nucleotides agree with TRBD1. The CDR3 totals 14 residues. From germline, CDR1 is LNHDA and CDR2 SQIVND (reference sequence). J was trimmed by 8 bases and V by 5 bases; bases with no gene match: 8. CDR3 region: CASSPRTGLDEQFF. CDR3 nucleotide sequence: TGTGCCAGTAGTCCCAGGACAGGGCTGGATGAGCAGTTCTTC.

The gene calls are TRBV7-8 and TRBJ1-2, with a weak D call TRBD1 (6 bases). V lost 1 base and J 4 bases, leaving 22 bases between the germline ends. In germline, CDR1 is SGHVS, CDR2 FQNEAQ. CDR3 size: 18 residues. Here the CDR3 reads CASSLESEYRGRSYGYTF. CDR3 in DNA: TGTGCCAGCAGCTTAGAATCCGAATACCGGGGGCGCAGCTATGGCTACACCTTC.

The chain has TRBV7-6 and TRBJ2-7; D perhaps matches TRBD1 (5 bases). The V and J ends lost 3 bases and 5 bases respectively, with 11 bases between them. This CDR3 has 13 residues. From germline, CDR1 is SGHVS and CDR2 FNYEAQ. The CDR3 DNA reads TGTGCCAGCAGCTTGACGGCAGGGAACGAGCAGTACTTC. Protein product: CASSLTAGNEQYF.

The chain recombines TRBV7-9 with TRBJ1-3; no definite D call. This CDR3 spans 17 amino acids. Trimming took off 1 base at V and 1 base at J, with 14 bases between the two ends. Germline V lookup: CDR1 SEHNR, CDR2 FQNEAQ (reference sequence). CDR3 nucleotides: TGTGCCAGCAGCTTAGACTCTGGCGGAACTTCTGGAAACACCATATATTTT. Translated: CASSLDSGGTSGNTIYF.

The V and J genes are TRBV27 and TRBJ1-5; TRBD1 is a possible D gene (5 bases). The CDR3 runs to 15 residues. Trimming took off 2 bases at V and 5 bases at J, with 13 bases between the two ends. Germline CDR1 MNHEY, CDR2 SMNVEV (reference sequence). The CDR3 nucleotides read TGTGCCAGCAGTTTAGATTGGCAGGGCGATCAGCCCCAGCATTTT. Its protein is CASSLDWQGDQPQHF.